The present TCR beta chain was sequenced within a study of cytomegalovirus exposure and HLA in healthy donors. Study background: Tens of millions of unique TCRs from HLA-typed donors made up an early data release.

Germline CDR1 and CDR2: SQVTM and ANQGSEA. There are 13 residues in the CDR3. V dropped 3 bases and J dropped 7; count of bases not matched to a gene: 6. 60 Vbeta and 13 Jbeta primers were used in PCR. TCRdb keeps only in-frame clones here, not all; method: immunoSEQ multiplex PCR. The table shows about 150,000 clones, with around 73% occurring only once. This receptor was taken from a male donor in good health and CMV-seronegative. This chain uses TRBV29-1 with TRBJ2-7, with 10 positions matching TRBD1. The sample consisted of PBMCs. The CDR3 DNA sequence: TGCAGCGTTGAGACAGACAGGGGGCGTGAGCAGTACTTC. Translation: CSVETDRGREQYF.